This TCR beta chain was sequenced in a study of blood T cell repertoires in COVID-19. Only in-frame clones appear in the TCRdb table, and some are missing; sequencing was by immunoSEQ multiplex PCR. The repertoire has 200,000 to 300,000 clones, approximately 86% of them found once; the top ten carry over 4.5%. Germline-derived CDR1 and CDR2 are SGHNT and YENEEA. This CDR3 comprises 14 residues. The ends lost 4 bases at V and 2 bases at J; junction bases unmatched: 2. The clonotype was recovered from a human donor in a cohort sampled during active COVID-19. The specimen sequenced was peripheral blood. J is TRBJ2-7 and V is TRBV11-3, with 10 bases identical to TRBD2. CDR3 nucleotides: TGTGCCAGCAGCTCCACTAGCGGGACCTACGAGCAGTACTTC. Translated, it gives CASSSTSGTYEQYF.